The 9 T cell receptor beta chains presented below share a single source sample, sequenced in a study of cytomegalovirus exposure and HLA in healthy donors. Amplification used 60 Vbeta primers and 13 Jbeta primers. Sequencing was performed with immunoSEQ multiplex PCR; in TCRdb, only in-frame clones are kept and a portion is missing. The sample lists about 70,000 clones, around 74% occurring once. Sequences were obtained from PBMCs. These receptor sequences come from a human donor in good health.

This chain joins TRBV27 and TRBJ2-1; weak D call: TRBD2 (6 bases). This CDR3 has 14 amino acids. V dropped 6 bases and J dropped 3 bases, with 12 bases sitting between them. Per germline, CDR1 MNHEY and CDR2 SMNVEV (reference sequence). The CDR3 nucleotides read TGTGCCAGCAGCCCCCCGACTAGCTACAATGAGCAGTTCTTC. It encodes CASSPPTSYNEQFF.

The gene calls are TRBV6-6 and TRBJ2-3; 14 bases map to TRBD2. From germline, CDR1 is MNHNY and CDR2 SVGAGI (reference sequence). J lost 6 bases, V lost 5 bases, and 7 bases had no gene match. The length of the CDR3 is 16 residues. The CDR3 nucleotides read TGTGCCAGCAGTGCCCCGGGACTAGCGGGAGAGGATACGCAGTATTTT. Its protein product is CASSAPGLAGEDTQYF.

J is TRBJ2-2 and V is TRBV9, with 15 positions matching TRBD2. This CDR3 contains 16 residues. Germline trimming cut 3 bases from V and 7 bases from J; bases unmatched to any gene: 4. CDR1 and CDR2 from the germline V gene are SGDLS and YYNGEE. CDR3 coding DNA: TGTGCCAGCAGCGAGGGACTAGCGGGAGGACTCGGGGAGCTGTTTTTT. Protein product: CASSEGLAGGLGELFF. The full variable domain, in which reference TRBV9 and TRBJ2-2 provide the parts outside the CDR3, is DSGVTQTPKHLITATGQRVTLRCSPRSGDLSVYWYQQSLDQGLQFLIQYYNGEERAKGNILERFSAQQFPDLHSELNLSSLELGDSALYFCASSEGLAGGLGELFFGEGSRLTVL.

The chain employs TRBV28 and TRBJ2-5; a weak D match, TRBD2 (6 bases). In germline, CDR1 is MDHEN, CDR2 SYDVKM. This CDR3 has 15 residues. Trimming cost V 6 bases and J 5 bases, with 19 bases left between them. This CDR3 is CASSAWTGVTETQYF. CDR3 coding DNA: TGTGCCAGCAGCGCCTGGACGGGAGTAACGGAGACCCAGTACTTC.

The chain recombines TRBV7-9 with TRBJ2-1; 7 bases are shared with TRBD1. Germline CDR1 and CDR2: SEHNR and FQNEAQ (reference sequence). V lost 4 bases to trimming and J lost 8 bases; unmatched junction nucleotides: 11. The CDR3 loop spans 15 amino acids. The CDR3 DNA follows: TGTGCCAGCAGCTGGCATCGGGACAGAGGGGATGAGCAGTTCTTC. Amino acids: CASSWHRDRGDEQFF.

This sequence joins TRBV28 and TRBJ2-3; the match to TRBD1 covers 7 bases. CDR1 and CDR2 from the germline V gene are MDHEN and SYDVKM. V dropped 7 bases and J dropped 3; count of bases not matched to a gene: 7. The CDR3 runs 14 residues. The CDR3 nucleotides are TGTGCCAGCAACCGACAGGGATCAACAGATACGCAGTATTTT. This codes for CASNRQGSTDTQYF.

The V call is TRBV28, the J call TRBJ2-6, with 7 bases matching TRBD1. Germline-derived CDR1 and CDR2 are MDHEN and SYDVKM. The CDR3 runs to 15 residues. V shed 9 bases, J shed 8 bases, and the junction held 13 bases outside the gene matches. The DNA of the CDR3 is TGTGCCAGTAATATACAGGGGAGCTTTTCCAACGTCCTGACTTTC. It specifies CASNIQGSFSNVLTF.

Concerning this clone itself: Additional DNA sequences in this sample encode the identical CDR3. V and J are TRBV7-8 and TRBJ2-3, with TRBD2 identical over 7 bases. CDR3 length: 14 amino acids. The germline CDR1 and CDR2 sequences are SGHVS and FQNEAQ. V lost 5 bases and J lost 2; bases outside the gene matches: 4. The CDR3: CASSPGGSTDTQYF. The CDR3 nucleotides are TGTGCCAGCAGCCCCGGGGGGTCCACAGATACGCAGTATTTT.

The rearrangement joins TRBV27 to TRBJ1-1, with TRBD1 identical over 7 bases. This CDR3 contains 14 residues. In germline, CDR1 is MNHEY, CDR2 SMNVEV (reference sequence). The V segment lost 7 bases and the J segment 2 bases; nucleotides outside the gene matches: 7. The CDR3 reads CASTDYRGNTEAFF. In DNA form, the CDR3 reads TGTGCCAGCACTGATTACAGGGGTAACACTGAAGCTTTCTTT.